This T cell receptor (beta chain) was observed in a study of blood T cells in healthy people across ages. Study observations and caveats: Across the age range, TCR beta diversity per million T cells fell in a roughly linear way. Both higher diversity and more naive CD4+ cells marked long-lived donors when set against aged donors.

Germline lookup yields CDR1 DFQATT and CDR2 SNEGSKA (reference sequence). This CDR3 has 10 residues. V was pared by 6 bases and J by 7 bases, with 7 bases between. A second PCR of 7 to 11 cycles used a sample-barcoded 5' primer and a J-beta primer mix. Each cDNA molecule was tagged by a template-switch adaptor that had 12 random nucleotides. At least 2.5 million CDR3-containing paired-end reads were obtained per sample. In TCRdb, the 5' RACE reads were re-called with MiXCR into one record per CDR3 protein. The data hold a few hundred thousand distinct CDR3 sequences, with approximately 30% observed a single time. A note on this clonotype: The antigen remains undetermined.

This receptor was obtained from a woman in her 70s in good health. The sequenced sample consisted of blood. This rearrangement joins TRBV20-1 to TRBJ2-1; no clear D gene. The CDR3 region has the DNA TGCAGTGCCGTAGGGAATGAGCAGTTCTTC. The encoded protein is CSAVGNEQFF.